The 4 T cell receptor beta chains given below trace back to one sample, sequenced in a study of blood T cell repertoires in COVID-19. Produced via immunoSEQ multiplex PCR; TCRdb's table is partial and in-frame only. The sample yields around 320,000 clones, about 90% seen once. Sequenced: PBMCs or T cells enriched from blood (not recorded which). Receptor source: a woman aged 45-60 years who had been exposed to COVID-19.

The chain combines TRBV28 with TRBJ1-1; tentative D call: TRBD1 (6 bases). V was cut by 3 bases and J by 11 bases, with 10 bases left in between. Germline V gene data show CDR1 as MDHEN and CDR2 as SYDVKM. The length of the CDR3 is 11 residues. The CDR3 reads CASSFTGTAFF. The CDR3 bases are TGTGCCAGCAGTTTTACAGGGACGGCTTTCTTT.

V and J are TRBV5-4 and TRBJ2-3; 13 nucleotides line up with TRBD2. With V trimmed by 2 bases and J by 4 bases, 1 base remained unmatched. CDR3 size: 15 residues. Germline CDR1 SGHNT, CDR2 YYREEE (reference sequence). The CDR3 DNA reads TGTGCCAGCAGCTTCACTAGCGGGGGGGCAGATACGCAGTATTTT. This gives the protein CASSFTSGGADTQYF. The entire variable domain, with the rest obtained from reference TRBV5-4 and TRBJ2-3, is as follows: ETGVTQSPTHLIKTRGQQVTLRCSSQSGHNTVSWYQQALGQGPQFIFQYYREEENGRGNFPPRFSGLQFPNYSSELNVNALELDDSALYLCASSFTSGGADTQYFGPGTRLTVL.

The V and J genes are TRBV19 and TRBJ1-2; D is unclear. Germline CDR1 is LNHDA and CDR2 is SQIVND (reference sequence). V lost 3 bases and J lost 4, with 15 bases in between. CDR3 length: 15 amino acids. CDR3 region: CASSIEAQNSYGYTF. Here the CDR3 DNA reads TGTGCCAGTAGTATTGAGGCTCAGAATTCCTATGGCTACACCTTC.

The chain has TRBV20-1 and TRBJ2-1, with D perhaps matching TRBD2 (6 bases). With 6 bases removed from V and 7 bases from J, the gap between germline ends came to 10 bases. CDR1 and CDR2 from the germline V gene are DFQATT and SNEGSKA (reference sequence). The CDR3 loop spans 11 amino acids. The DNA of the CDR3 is TGCAGTGCCCTCCGGGAGAATGAGCAGTTCTTC. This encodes CSALRENEQFF.